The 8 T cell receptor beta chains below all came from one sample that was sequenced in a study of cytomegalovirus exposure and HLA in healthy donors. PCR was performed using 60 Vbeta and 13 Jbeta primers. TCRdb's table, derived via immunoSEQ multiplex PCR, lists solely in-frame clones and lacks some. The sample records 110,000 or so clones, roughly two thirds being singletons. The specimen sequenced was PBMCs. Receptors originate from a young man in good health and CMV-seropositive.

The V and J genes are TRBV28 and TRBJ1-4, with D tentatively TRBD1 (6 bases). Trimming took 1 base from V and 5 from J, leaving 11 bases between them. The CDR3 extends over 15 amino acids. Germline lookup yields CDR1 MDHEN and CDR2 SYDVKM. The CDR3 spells CASSLSTGGNEKLFF. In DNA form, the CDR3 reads TGTGCCAGCAGTTTATCGACAGGAGGAAATGAAAAACTGTTTTTT.

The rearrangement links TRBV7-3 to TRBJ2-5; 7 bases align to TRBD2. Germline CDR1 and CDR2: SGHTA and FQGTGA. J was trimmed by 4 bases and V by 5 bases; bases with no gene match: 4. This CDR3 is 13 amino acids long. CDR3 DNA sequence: TGTGCCAGCAGCCGTTGGGGGGGAGAGACCCAGTACTTC. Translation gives CASSRWGGETQYF.

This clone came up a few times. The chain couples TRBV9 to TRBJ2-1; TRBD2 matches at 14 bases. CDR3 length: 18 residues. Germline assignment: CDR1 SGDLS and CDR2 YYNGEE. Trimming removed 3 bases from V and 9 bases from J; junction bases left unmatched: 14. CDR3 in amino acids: CASSAVQGGLAGGGEQFF. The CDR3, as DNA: TGTGCCAGCAGCGCAGTGCAGGGAGGACTAGCGGGGGGTGGTGAGCAGTTCTTC.

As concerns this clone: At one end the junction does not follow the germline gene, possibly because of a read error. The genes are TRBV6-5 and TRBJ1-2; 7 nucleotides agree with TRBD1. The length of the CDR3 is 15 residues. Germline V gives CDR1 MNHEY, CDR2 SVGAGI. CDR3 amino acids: CASSIQQGRLDGYPF. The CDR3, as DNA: TGTGCCAGCAGTATCCAACAGGGGAGATTAGATGGCTACCCCTTC.

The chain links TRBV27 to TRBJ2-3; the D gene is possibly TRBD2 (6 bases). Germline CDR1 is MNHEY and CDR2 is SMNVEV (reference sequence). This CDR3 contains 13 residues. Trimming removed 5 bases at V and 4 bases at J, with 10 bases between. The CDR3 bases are TGTGCCAGCAGTGCCTGGGGGGCAGATACGCAGTATTTT. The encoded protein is CASSAWGADTQYF.

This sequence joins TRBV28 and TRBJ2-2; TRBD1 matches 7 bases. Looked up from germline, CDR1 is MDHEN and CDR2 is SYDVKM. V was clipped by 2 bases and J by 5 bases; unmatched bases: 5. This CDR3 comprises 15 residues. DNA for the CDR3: TGTGCCAGCAGTTTACCCCAGGGGGAAACCGGGGAGCTGTTTTTT. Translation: CASSLPQGETGELFF.

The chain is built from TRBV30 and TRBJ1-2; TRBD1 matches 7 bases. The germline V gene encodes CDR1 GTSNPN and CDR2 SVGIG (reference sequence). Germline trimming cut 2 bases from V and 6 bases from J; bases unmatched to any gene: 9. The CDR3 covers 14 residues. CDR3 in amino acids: CAWSRQTGLDGYTF. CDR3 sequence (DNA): TGTGCCTGGAGTAGACAGACAGGGTTAGATGGCTACACCTTC.

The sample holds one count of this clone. CDR3 protein: CASGPGLGDEQFF. CDR3 DNA: TGTGCCAGCGGGCCAGGGTTAGGGGATGAGCAGTTCTTC. The chain links TRBV2 to TRBJ2-1, with a possible D match to TRBD1 (5 bases). Trimming shortened V by 8 bases and J by 8 bases, and 16 bases separated the two germline ends. In germline, CDR1 is SNHLY, CDR2 FYNNEI. The length of the CDR3 is 13 residues.